Each of the 2 T cell receptor beta chains below was sequenced from the same sample in a study of blood T cell repertoires in COVID-19. Method: immunoSEQ multiplex PCR; TCRdb's copy keeps in-frame clones and lacks some. Of 55,000 to 80,000 clones listed, around 90% are singletons. Sequenced material: peripheral blood. All receptors come from a middle-aged man with acute or convalescent COVID-19.

The chain uses TRBV2 and TRBJ2-3; tentative D call: TRBD1 (5 bases). The V end lost 4 bases, the J end lost 1 base, and 12 bases lay between the germline ends. Germline CDR1 is SNHLY and CDR2 is FYNNEI. The CDR3 spans 15 residues. CDR3 bases: TGTGCCAGCAGTGGGGCAGGGTCCGGCACAGATACGCAGTATTTT. It is translated as CASSGAGSGTDTQYF.

V is TRBV4-2 and J is TRBJ2-3, with 9 bases identical to TRBD2. Germline CDR1 reads LGHNA; CDR2 reads YNFKEQ. This CDR3 comprises 16 residues. V lost 0 bases and J lost 1; bases outside the gene matches: 2. In DNA, the CDR3 is TGTGCCAGCAGCCAAGAAGCGGGGGGCCGCACAGATACGCAGTATTTT. Translation: CASSQEAGGRTDTQYF.